The next 17 T cell receptor beta chains were all read from a single sample in a study of T cells in Graves' hyperthyroidism and ophthalmopathy. TCR beta CDR3 sequences were amplified from RNA transcripts. The HTBI primer set served for first-round RT-PCR of the TCR CDR3. TCRdb itself ran the multiplex PCR reads through MiXCR, one entry per CDR3 protein. The sample has 400,000 or so distinct CDR3 sequences; about 14% are singletons. The sample consisted of blood. These receptors originate from a woman younger than 45 with Graves' ophthalmopathy.

This clonotype was seen many times. This chain links TRBV6-2 or TRBV6-3 with TRBJ2-7; 7 nucleotides agree with TRBD1. The CDR3 is 14 residues long. Per the germline V gene, CDR1 is MNHEY and CDR2 is SVGEGT. The V segment lost 6 bases and the J segment 2 bases; nucleotides outside the gene matches: 7. The CDR3 nucleotides are TGTGCCAGCAGCAAAGGGACAGTTACCTACGAGCAGTACTTC. Protein sequence: CASSKGTVTYEQYF.

At least ten counts were recorded for this clonotype. The chain combines TRBV7-8 with TRBJ1-4; 9 bases align to TRBD1. The CDR3 sequence is 17 residues long. Unmatched junction bases numbered 17, after V lost 8 bases and J lost 7 bases. Germline assignment: CDR1 SGHVS and CDR2 FQNEAQ. The CDR3 sequence: CASLPLGQGKAGEKLFF. The CDR3 nucleotides are TGTGCCAGCCTACCCCTTGGACAGGGGAAGGCGGGTGAAAAACTGTTTTTT.

A remark on this clonotype: A read error may be the cause here, since a much bigger clone is one base away. This chain links TRBV6-1 with TRBJ2-7; 11 positions agree with TRBD1. J was trimmed by 1 base and V by 8 bases; bases with no gene match: 4. Looked up from germline, CDR1 is MNHNS and CDR2 is SASEGT. The CDR3 sequence is 14 residues long. The DNA for the CDR3 is TGTGCCAGCGGGGGGACAGGGGGATCCTACGAGCAGTACTTC. Translating gives CASGGTGGSYEQYF.

In its sample, this clonotype was seen many times. The CDR3 is CASSPGQMNTEAFF. The CDR3 DNA is TGTGCCAGCAGCCCGGGACAGATGAACACTGAAGCTTTCTTT. This chain uses TRBV18 with TRBJ1-1, with 7 bases fitting TRBD1. Germline V CDR1 and CDR2: KGHSH, LQKENI. The CDR3 totals 14 residues. After removal of 8 bases from V and 0 bases from J, the junction contained 6 bases not matched to a gene.

This clonotype was counted ten times or more. The chain links TRBV28 to TRBJ1-5, with 8 bases matching TRBD1. The CDR3 has 15 residues. V lost 11 bases, J lost 0 bases, and 9 bases stayed unmatched. Germline-derived CDR1 and CDR2 are MDHEN and SYDVKM. The CDR3 nucleotides are TGTGCCGCCATCAAGACAGGGGCTAGCAATCAGCCCCAGCATTTT. It specifies CAAIKTGASNQPQHF.

This clonotype was counted at least ten times. The CDR3 is CATSRSPSGETQYF. The CDR3 region has the DNA TGTGCCACCAGCCGAAGCCCCTCCGGAGAGACCCAGTACTTC. The chain links TRBV15 to TRBJ2-5; D not certain. Germline lookup yields CDR1 LNHNV and CDR2 YYDKDF (reference sequence). V was clipped by 5 bases and J by 4 bases, with 14 bases between them. The CDR3 is 14 residues long. The variable domain in full, completed from reference TRBV15 and TRBJ2-5, reads DAMVIQNPRYQVTQFGKPVTLSCSQTLNHNVMYWYQQKSSQAPKLLFHYYDKDFNNEADTPDNFQSRRPNTSFCFLDIRSPGLGDTAMYLCATSRSPSGETQYFGPGTRLLVL.

The rearrangement links TRBV15 to TRBJ2-3, with a weak D call TRBD1 (6 bases). Germline loops: CDR1 LNHNV, CDR2 YYDKDF (reference sequence). Trimming removed 4 bases at V and 1 base at J, with 18 bases between. This CDR3 has 17 residues. CDR3 sequence: CATSIDRPSGGTDTQYF. The CDR3 bases are TGTGCCACCAGCATTGACAGGCCATCCGGGGGCACAGATACGCAGTATTTT.

Only a few counts were recorded for this clonotype. The chain uses TRBV6-1 and TRBJ2-1; TRBD1 agrees at 9 bases. V was pared by 5 bases and J by 9 bases, with 11 bases of the junction left unmatched. The CDR3 loop spans 15 amino acids. Germline V gene sequence: CDR1 MNHNS, CDR2 SASEGT. The CDR3 here is CASSYSGTGMSEQFF. For the CDR3, the DNA is TGTGCCAGCAGTTATTCCGGGACAGGGATGAGTGAGCAGTTCTTC.

At least ten counts were recorded for this clonotype. The V call is TRBV30, the J call TRBJ2-3, with D perhaps TRBD2 (6 bases). Deletions cut 1 base from V and 2 bases from J, with 10 bases between. Germline values: CDR1 GTSNPN, CDR2 SVGIG (reference sequence). This CDR3 region has 14 residues. The CDR3, as DNA: TGTGCCTGGAGTGCACGGGACTTCACAGATACGCAGTATTTT. Protein product: CAWSARDFTDTQYF.

This chain links TRBV5-1 with TRBJ2-4, with 9 bases aligning to TRBD1. Germline V CDR1 and CDR2: SGHRS, YFSETQ. V lost 4 bases and J lost 9; bases outside the gene matches: 8. The CDR3 is made up of 14 amino acids. Written as DNA, the CDR3 is TGCGCCAGCAGCAGAACCGGGACAGGGACCATTCAGTACTTC. Protein: CASSRTGTGTIQYF.

Note on this clonotype: A read error may be the cause here, since a much bigger clone is one base away. The J gene is TRBJ1-4, the V gene TRBV11-2; perhaps TRBD1 as D (5 bases). Germline V gene lookup returns CDR1 SGHAT and CDR2 FQNNGV. CDR3 length: 15 amino acids. In DNA, the CDR3 is TGTGCCAGCAGCCAGATCAGGGTTACTAATGAAAAACCGTTTTTT. Translated, it gives CASSQIRVTNEKPFF.

This clonotype showed up many times. V gene TRBV7-6 combines with J gene TRBJ2-3; 9 bases map to TRBD2. The CDR3 consists of 17 residues. CDR1 and CDR2 from the germline V gene are SGHVS and FNYEAQ. V was pared by 0 bases and J by 4 bases, with 8 bases of the junction left unmatched. The CDR3 region is CASSLAPSGISPDTQYF. In DNA form, the CDR3 reads TGTGCCAGCAGCTTAGCGCCTAGCGGGATCTCTCCAGATACGCAGTATTTT.

V is TRBV10-3 and J is TRBJ1-1; tentative D call: TRBD1 (6 bases). CDR1 ENHRY and CDR2 SYGVKD come from the germline V gene. Deletions cut 0 bases from V and 3 bases from J, with 17 bases between. CDR3 length: 17 residues. DNA of the CDR3: TGTGCCATCAGTGAGTCAGAAGCGGGGGGCGATGACACTGAAGCTTTCTTT. Translation gives CAISESEAGGDDTEAFF.

This clonotype was observed at least ten times. The chain joins TRBV24-1 to TRBJ2-5; D might be TRBD1 or TRBD2, each matching 6 bases. Trimming pared 4 bases from V and 5 bases from J, leaving 16 bases between. Germline-derived CDR1 and CDR2 are KGHDR and SFDVKD. This CDR3 has 15 residues. The CDR3 DNA reads as TGTGCCACCAGTGACATCTTCGGGGGCGCCGAGACCCAGTACTTC. Translating gives CATSDIFGGAETQYF.

At least ten counts were recorded for this clonotype. The CDR3 DNA follows: TGTGCCTGGAGTGAGGGATGGGCGGGGGCCGGGAAATCGGCCCAGTACTTC. It codes for CAWSEGWAGAGKSAQYF. This chain uses TRBV30 with TRBJ2-5, with a possible D match to TRBD2 (7 bases). The V gene's germline CDR1 is GTSNPN and CDR2 SVGIG (reference sequence). The CDR3 has 17 amino acids. The V end lost 1 base, the J end lost 9 bases, and 27 bases lay between the germline ends.

The chain combines TRBV19 with TRBJ2-7; D call uncertain. V was pared by 4 bases and J by 1 base, with 8 bases between. Germline CDR1 is LNHDA and CDR2 is SQIVND (reference sequence). This CDR3 has 13 residues. The CDR3 coding sequence is TGTGCCAGTAGTAACTATGCATCCTACGAGCAGTACTTC. Protein sequence: CASSNYASYEQYF.

V and J are TRBV20-1 and TRBJ2-5; TRBD2 matches at 9 bases. The J segment lost 4 bases and the V segment lost 6 bases, leaving 9 bases of the junction unmatched. Germline V CDR1 and CDR2: DFQATT, SNEGSKA (reference sequence). This CDR3 is 14 amino acids long. The CDR3 region is CSAISSGAGETQYF. DNA of the CDR3: TGCAGTGCGATCTCTAGCGGGGCGGGAGAGACCCAGTACTTC.